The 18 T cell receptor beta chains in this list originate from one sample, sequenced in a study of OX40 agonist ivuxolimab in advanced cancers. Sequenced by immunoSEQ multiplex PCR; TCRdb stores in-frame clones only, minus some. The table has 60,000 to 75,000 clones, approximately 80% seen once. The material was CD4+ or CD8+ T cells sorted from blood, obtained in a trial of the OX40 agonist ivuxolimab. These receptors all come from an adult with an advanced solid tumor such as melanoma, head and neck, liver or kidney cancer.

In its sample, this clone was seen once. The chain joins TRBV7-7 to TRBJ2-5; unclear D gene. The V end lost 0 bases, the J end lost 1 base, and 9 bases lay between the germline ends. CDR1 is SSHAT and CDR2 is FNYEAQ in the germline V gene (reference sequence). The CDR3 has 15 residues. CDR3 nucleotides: TGTGCCAGCAGCTTAGCGCCGGCAGCCCAAGAGACCCAGTACTTC. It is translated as CASSLAPAAQETQYF.

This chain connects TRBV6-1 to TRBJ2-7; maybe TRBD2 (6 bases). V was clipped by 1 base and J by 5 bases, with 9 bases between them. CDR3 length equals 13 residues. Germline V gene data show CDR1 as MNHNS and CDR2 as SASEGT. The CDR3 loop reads CASSEGRGNEQYF. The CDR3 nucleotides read TGTGCCAGCAGTGAAGGGAGGGGTAACGAGCAGTACTTC.

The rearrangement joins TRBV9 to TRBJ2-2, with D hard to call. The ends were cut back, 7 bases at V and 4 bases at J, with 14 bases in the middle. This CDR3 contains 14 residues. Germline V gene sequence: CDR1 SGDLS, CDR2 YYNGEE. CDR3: CASGRTWSTGELFF. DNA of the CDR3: TGTGCCAGCGGCCGAACGTGGAGCACCGGGGAGCTGTTTTTT. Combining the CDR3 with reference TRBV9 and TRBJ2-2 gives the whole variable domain DSGVTQTPKHLITATGQRVTLRCSPRSGDLSVYWYQQSLDQGLQFLIQYYNGEERAKGNILERFSAQQFPDLHSELNLSSLELGDSALYFCASGRTWSTGELFFGEGSRLTVL.

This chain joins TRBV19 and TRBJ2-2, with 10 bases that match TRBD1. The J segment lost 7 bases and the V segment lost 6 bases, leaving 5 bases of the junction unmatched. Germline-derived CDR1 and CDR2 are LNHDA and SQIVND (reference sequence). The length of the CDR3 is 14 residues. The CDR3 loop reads CASRGTGVGGELFF. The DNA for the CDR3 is TGTGCCAGTAGAGGGACAGGGGTGGGCGGGGAGCTGTTTTTT.

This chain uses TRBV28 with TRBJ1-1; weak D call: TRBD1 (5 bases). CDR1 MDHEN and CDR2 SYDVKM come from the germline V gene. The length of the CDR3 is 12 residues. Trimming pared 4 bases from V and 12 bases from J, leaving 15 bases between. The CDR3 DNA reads TGTGCCAGCAGTTCAATTATAGGGGAGCCTTTCTTT. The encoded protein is CASSSIIGEPFF. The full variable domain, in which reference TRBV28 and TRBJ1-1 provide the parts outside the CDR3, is DVKVTQSSRYLVKRTGEKVFLECVQDMDHENMFWYRQDPGLGLRLIYFSYDVKMKEKGDIPEGYSVSREKKERFSLILESASTNQTSMYLCASSSIIGEPFFGQGTRLTVV.

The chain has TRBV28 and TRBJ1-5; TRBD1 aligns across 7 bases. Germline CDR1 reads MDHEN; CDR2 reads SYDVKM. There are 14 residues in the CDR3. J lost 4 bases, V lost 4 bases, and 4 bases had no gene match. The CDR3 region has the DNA TGTGCCAGCAGTTCTCCGACAGGGAATCAGCCCCAGCATTTT. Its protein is CASSSPTGNQPQHF.

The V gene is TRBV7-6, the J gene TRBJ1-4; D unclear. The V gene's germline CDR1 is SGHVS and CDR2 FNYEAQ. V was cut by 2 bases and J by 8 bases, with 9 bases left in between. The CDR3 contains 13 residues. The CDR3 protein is CASSLWQAEKLFF. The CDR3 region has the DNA TGTGCCAGCAGCTTATGGCAGGCAGAAAAACTGTTTTTT. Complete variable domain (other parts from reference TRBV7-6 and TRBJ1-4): GAGVSQSPRYKVTKRGQDVALRCDPISGHVSLYWYRQALGQGPEFLTYFNYEAQQDKSGLPNDRFSAERPEGSISTLTIQRTEQRDSAMYRCASSLWQAEKLFFGSGTQLSVL.

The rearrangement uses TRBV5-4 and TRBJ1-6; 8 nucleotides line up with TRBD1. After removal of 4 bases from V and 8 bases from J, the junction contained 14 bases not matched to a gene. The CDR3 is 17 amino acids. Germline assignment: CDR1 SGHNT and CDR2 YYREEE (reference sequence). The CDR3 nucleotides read TGTGCCAGCAGCCGAGGACCGACCAAACAGGGGGATTCACCCCTCCACTTT. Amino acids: CASSRGPTKQGDSPLHF.

The CDR3 sequence: CASSLGDRLSGNTIYF. For the CDR3, the DNA is TGTGCCAGCAGCTTAGGGGACAGACTTTCTGGAAACACCATATATTTT. The V and J genes are TRBV7-6 and TRBJ1-3; 7 bases match TRBD1. V lost 1 base and J lost 1; bases outside the gene matches: 4. The germline gives CDR1 SGHVS, CDR2 FNYEAQ. The CDR3 runs to 16 residues.

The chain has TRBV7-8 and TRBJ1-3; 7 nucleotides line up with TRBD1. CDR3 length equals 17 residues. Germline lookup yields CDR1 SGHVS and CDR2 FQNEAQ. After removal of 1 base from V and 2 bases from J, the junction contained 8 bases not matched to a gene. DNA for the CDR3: TGTGCCAGCAGCTTAGGGACAGGAGTTTCAGCTGGAAACACCATATATTTT. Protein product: CASSLGTGVSAGNTIYF. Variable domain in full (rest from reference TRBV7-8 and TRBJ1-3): GAGVSQSPRYKVAKRGQDVALRCDPISGHVSLFWYQQALGQGPEFLTYFQNEAQLDKSGLPSDRFFAERPEGSVSTLKIQRTQQEDSAVYLCASSLGTGVSAGNTIYFGEGSWLTVV.

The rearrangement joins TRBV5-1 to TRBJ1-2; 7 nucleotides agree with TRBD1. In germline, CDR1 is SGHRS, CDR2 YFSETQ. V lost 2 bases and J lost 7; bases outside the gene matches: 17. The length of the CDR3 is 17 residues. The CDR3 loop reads CASSLGGTAKVGGGYTF. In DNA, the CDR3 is TGCGCCAGCAGCTTAGGCGGGACAGCCAAGGTCGGTGGTGGCTACACCTTC.

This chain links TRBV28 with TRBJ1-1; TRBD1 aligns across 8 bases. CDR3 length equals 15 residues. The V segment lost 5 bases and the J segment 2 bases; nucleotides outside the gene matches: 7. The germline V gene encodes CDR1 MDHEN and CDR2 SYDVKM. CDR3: CASSPGDRLNTEAFF. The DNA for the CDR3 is TGTGCCAGCAGTCCCGGGGACAGGTTAAACACTGAAGCTTTCTTT.

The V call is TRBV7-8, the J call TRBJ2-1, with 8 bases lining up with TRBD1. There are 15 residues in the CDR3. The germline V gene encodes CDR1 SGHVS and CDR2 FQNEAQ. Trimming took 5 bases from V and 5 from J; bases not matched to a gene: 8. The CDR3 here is CASSLFGQGNNEQFF. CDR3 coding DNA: TGTGCCAGCAGCCTCTTCGGACAGGGTAACAATGAGCAGTTCTTC.

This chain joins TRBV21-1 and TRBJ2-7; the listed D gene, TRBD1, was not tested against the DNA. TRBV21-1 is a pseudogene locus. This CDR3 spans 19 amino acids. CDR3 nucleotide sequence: TGTGCCAGCAGCAAATGGTTCAGGGGGACAGCGACCCGCTCCTACGAGCAGTACTTC. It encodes CASSKWFRGTATRSYEQYF.

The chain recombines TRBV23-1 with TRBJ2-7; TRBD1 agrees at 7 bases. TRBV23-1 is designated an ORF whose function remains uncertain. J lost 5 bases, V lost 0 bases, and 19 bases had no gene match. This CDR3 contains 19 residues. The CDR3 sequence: CASSQSCPGQFHPVDEQYF. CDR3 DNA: TGCGCCAGCAGTCAATCTTGCCCGGGACAGTTCCATCCAGTCGACGAGCAGTACTTC.

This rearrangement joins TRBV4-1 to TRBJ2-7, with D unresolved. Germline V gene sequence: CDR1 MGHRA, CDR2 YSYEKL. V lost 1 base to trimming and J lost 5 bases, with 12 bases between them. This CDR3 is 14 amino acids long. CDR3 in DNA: TGCGCCAGCAGCCAAGTGACTGTCGTGGACGAGCAGTACTTC. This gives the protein CASSQVTVVDEQYF.

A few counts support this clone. CDR3 nucleotide sequence: TGTGCCAGCAGCCGTCAGAACACCGGGGAGCTGTTTTTT. Translating it yields CASSRQNTGELFF. The gene calls are TRBV11-2 and TRBJ2-2; D call uncertain. CDR3 length: 13 residues. Trimming removed 5 bases from V and 1 base from J, with 5 bases in between. Germline V CDR1 and CDR2: SGHAT, FQNNGV.

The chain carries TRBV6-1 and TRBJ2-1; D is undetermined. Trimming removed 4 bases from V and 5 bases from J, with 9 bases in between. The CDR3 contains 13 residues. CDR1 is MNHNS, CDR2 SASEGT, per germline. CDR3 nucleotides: TGTGCCAGCAGTGTACGATCAGACAATGAGCAGTTCTTC. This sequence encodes CASSVRSDNEQFF.